The T cell receptor beta chain under discussion was sequenced for a study of OX40 agonist ivuxolimab in advanced cancers. Produced via immunoSEQ multiplex PCR; TCRdb's table is partial and in-frame only. This sample yields some 130,000 clones, of which about 92% are seen a single time; roughly 1% belongs to the top ten. Germline CDR1 is WSHSY and CDR2 is SAAADI. The CDR3 length is 14 residues. This sequence was found in an adult with an advanced solid tumor such as melanoma, head and neck, liver or kidney cancer. The specimen was CD4+ or CD8+ T cells sorted from blood, collected in a trial of the OX40 agonist ivuxolimab. The rearrangement uses TRBV10-2 and TRBJ2-5; D perhaps matches TRBD2 (6 bases). The J call may be in error: the DNA end matches TRBJ2-7 better. CDR3 coding DNA: TGCGCCAGCAGCGATAGCGGCGTACCCTACGAGCAGTACTTC. This translates into CASSDSGVPYEQYF.